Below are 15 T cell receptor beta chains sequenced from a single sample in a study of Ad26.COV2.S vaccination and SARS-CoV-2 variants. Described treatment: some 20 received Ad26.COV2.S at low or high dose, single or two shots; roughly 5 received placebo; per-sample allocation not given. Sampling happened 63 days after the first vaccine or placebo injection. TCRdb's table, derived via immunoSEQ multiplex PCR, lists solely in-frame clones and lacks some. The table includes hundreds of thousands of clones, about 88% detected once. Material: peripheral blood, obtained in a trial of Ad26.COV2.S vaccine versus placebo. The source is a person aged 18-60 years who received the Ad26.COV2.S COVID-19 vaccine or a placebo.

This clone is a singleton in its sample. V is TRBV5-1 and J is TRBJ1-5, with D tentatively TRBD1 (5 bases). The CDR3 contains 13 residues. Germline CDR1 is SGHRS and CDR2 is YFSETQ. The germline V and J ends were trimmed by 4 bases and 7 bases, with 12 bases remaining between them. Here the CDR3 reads CASSPGRDQPQHF. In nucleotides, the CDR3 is TGCGCCAGCAGCCCGGGTAGGGACCAGCCCCAGCATTTT.

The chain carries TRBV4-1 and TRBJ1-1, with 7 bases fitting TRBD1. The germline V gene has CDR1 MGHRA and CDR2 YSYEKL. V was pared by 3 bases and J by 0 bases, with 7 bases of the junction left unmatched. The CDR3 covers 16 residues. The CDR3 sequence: CASSQYTGTVNTEAFF. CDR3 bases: TGCGCCAGCAGCCAGTATACCGGGACAGTGAACACTGAAGCTTTCTTT.

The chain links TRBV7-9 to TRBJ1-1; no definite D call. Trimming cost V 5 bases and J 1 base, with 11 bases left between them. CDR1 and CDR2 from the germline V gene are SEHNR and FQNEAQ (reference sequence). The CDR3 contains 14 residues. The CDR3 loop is CASSPQGGNTEAFF. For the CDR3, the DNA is TGTGCCAGCAGCCCCCAAGGTGGGAACACTGAAGCTTTCTTT.

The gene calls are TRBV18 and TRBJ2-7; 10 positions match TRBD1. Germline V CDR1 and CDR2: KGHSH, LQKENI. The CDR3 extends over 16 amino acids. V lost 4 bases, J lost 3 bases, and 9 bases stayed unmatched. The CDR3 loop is CASSLSRGQGHYEQYF. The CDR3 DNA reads TGTGCCAGCTCACTAAGTCGGGGACAGGGGCACTACGAGCAGTACTTC. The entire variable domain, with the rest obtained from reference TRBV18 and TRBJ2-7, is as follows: NAGVMQNPRHLVRRRGQEARLRCSPMKGHSHVYWYRQLPEEGLKFMVYLQKENIIDESGMPKERFSAEFPKEGPSILRIQQVVRGDSAAYFCASSLSRGQGHYEQYFGPGTRLTVT.

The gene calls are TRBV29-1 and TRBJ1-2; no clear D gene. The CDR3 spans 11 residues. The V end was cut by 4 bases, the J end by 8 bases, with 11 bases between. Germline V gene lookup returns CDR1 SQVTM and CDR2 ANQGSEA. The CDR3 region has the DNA TGCAGCGTTGCAGCCTGGTCGGGCTACACCTTC. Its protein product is CSVAAWSGYTF.

The CDR3 DNA reads as TGTGCCAGCGACACCAGGGGGACTGGGGCCAACGTCCTGACTTTC. It translates to CASDTRGTGANVLTF. The chain links TRBV19 to TRBJ2-6; 7 positions match TRBD1. The CDR3 loop spans 15 amino acids. Germline loops: CDR1 LNHDA, CDR2 SQIVND (reference sequence). J gave up 2 bases and V 9 bases, and 7 bases lay outside the gene matches. Based on the CDR3 plus reference TRBV19 and TRBJ2-6, the full variable domain is DGGITQSPKYLFRKEGQNVTLSCEQNLNHDAMYWYRQDPGQGLRLIYYSQIVNDFQKGDIAEGYSVSREKKESFPLTVTSAQKNPTAFYLCASDTRGTGANVLTFGAGSRLTVL.

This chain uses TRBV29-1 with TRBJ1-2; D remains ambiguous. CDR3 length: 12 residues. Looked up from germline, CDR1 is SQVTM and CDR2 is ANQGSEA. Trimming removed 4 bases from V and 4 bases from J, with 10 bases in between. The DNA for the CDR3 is TGCAGCGTTGGGGCTGAGGGCTATGGCTACACCTTC. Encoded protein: CSVGAEGYGYTF.

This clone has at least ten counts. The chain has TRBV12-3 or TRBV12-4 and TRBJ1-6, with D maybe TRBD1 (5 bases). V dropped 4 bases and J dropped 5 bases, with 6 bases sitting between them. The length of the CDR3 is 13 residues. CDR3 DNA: TGTGCCAGCAGTTCCAGGGATAATTCACCCCTCCACTTT. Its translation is CASSSRDNSPLHF.

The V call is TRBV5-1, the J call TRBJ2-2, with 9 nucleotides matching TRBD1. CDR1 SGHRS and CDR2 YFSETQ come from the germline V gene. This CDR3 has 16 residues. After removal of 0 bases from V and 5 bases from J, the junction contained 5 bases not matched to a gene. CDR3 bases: TGCGCCAGCAGCTTGGGGGACAGGGTGAGAACCGGGGAGCTGTTTTTT. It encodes CASSLGDRVRTGELFF. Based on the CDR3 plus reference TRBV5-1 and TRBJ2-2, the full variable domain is KAGVTQTPRYLIKTRGQQVTLSCSPISGHRSVSWYQQTPGQGLQFLFEYFSETQRNKGNFPGRFSGRQFSNSRSEMNVSTLELGDSALYLCASSLGDRVRTGELFFGEGSRLTVL.

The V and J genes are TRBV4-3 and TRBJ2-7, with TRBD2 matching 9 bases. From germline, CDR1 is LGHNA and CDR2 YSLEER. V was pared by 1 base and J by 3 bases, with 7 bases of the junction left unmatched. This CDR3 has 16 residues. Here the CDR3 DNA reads TGCGCCAGCAGCCAAGTAACGGCGGGAGGGTACTACGAGCAGTACTTC. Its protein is CASSQVTAGGYYEQYF.

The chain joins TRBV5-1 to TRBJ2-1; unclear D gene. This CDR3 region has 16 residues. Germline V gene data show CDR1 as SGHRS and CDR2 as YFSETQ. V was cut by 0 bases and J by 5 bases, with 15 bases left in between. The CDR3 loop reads CASSLEEKAPHNEQFF. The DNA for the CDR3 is TGCGCCAGCAGCTTGGAGGAGAAAGCGCCACACAATGAGCAGTTCTTC.

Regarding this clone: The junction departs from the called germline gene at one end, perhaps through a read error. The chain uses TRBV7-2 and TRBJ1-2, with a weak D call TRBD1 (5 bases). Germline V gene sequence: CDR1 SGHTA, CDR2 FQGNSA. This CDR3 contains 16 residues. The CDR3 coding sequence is TGTGCCAGCAGCATAGCCCTCGGCAGGGAAAGATATGGCTACACCTTC. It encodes CASSIALGRERYGYTF.

The CDR3, as DNA: TGTGCCAGCAGCGCGACCGGGACAGGGGCCGGAAAACTGTTTTTT. Translated: CASSATGTGAGKLFF. V gene TRBV3-1 (or the pseudogene TRBV3-2) combines with J gene TRBJ1-4; 10 nucleotides agree with TRBD1. CDR1 is LGHDT, CDR2 YNNKEL, per germline (reference sequence). With V trimmed by 5 bases and J by 10 bases, 10 bases remained unmatched. This CDR3 is built from 15 residues.

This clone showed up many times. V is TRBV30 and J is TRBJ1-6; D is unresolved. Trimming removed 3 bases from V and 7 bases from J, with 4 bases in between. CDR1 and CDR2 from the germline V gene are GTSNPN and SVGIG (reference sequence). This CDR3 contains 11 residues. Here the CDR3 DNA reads TGTGCCTGGAGCAGGAATTCACCCCTCCACTTT. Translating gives CAWSRNSPLHF. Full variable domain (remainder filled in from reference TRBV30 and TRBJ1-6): SQTIHQWPATLVQPVGSPLSLECTVEGTSNPNLYWYRQAAGRGLQLLFYSVGIGQISSEVPQNLSASRPQDRQFILSSKKLLLSDSGFYLCAWSRNSPLHFGNGTRLTVT.

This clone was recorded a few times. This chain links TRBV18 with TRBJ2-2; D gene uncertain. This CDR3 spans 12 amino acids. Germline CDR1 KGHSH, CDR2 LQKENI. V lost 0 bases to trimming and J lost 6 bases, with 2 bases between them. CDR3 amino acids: CASSPPAGELFF. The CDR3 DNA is TGTGCCAGCTCACCACCGGCCGGGGAGCTGTTTTTT. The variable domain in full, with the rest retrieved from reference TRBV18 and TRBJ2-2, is NAGVMQNPRHLVRRRGQEARLRCSPMKGHSHVYWYRQLPEEGLKFMVYLQKENIIDESGMPKERFSAEFPKEGPSILRIQQVVRGDSAAYFCASSPPAGELFFGEGSRLTVL.